The source of this T cell receptor (beta chain) is a study of shared clonotypes between healthy human individuals. Study in general: Aged between 18 and 49, the donors were two women and three men.

Findings and caveats of the study: Around 4.7% was the fraction of naive CD4 clonotypes found shared across a few donors. Apart from blood, nothing was sampled; tissue repertoires likely differ. Though the depth was large, rarefaction showed that sorted-subset sequencing was incomplete.

Only in-frame clones appear in the TCRdb table, and some are missing; sequencing was by immunoSEQ multiplex PCR. The sample lists about 980,000 clones; roughly 72% were seen once. Comments on this clone: As yet, its antigen is unknown.

Germline V lookup: CDR1 LNHDA, CDR2 SQIVND (reference sequence). The CDR3 contains 14 residues. V was cut by 5 bases and J by 1 base, with 12 bases left in between. Source material: memory CD4+ T cells sorted from blood. Indicated subset: CD45RA-negative fraction. This clonotype was obtained from a young man in good health. V is TRBV19 and J is TRBJ2-7; maybe TRBD2 (6 bases). The CDR3 protein is CASSRGFTSYEQYF. DNA for the CDR3: TGTGCCAGTAGTCGGGGGTTTACGTCCTACGAGCAGTACTTC. The full variable domain, its missing parts supplied by reference TRBV19 and TRBJ2-7, is DGGITQSPKYLFRKEGQNVTLSCEQNLNHDAMYWYRQDPGQGLRLIYYSQIVNDFQKGDIAEGYSVSREKKESFPLTVTSAQKNPTAFYLCASSRGFTSYEQYFGPGTRLTVT.